The 28 T cell receptor beta chains below come from one sample, sequenced in a study of T-cell reconstitution after alpha-beta-depleted transplantation in children. Unique molecular identifiers were incorporated during preparation of the TCRbeta library. A single record per CDR3 protein comes from TCRdb applying MiXCR to the PCR reads. In the table there are 250,000 to 300,000 distinct CDR3 sequences, around 10% of which are singletons. The source was PBMCs, collected before TCRalphabeta/CD19-depleted stem cell transplant. The source of these receptors is a boy less than two years old with acute myeloid leukemia, due to receive a stem cell transplant.

The gene calls are TRBV9 and TRBJ2-2; the match to TRBD2 covers 13 bases. This CDR3 is built from 18 residues. V was clipped by 0 bases and J by 6 bases; unmatched bases: 8. Germline V gene data show CDR1 as SGDLS and CDR2 as YYNGEE. CDR3 residues: CASSVAPGLAGKAGELFF. CDR3 coding DNA: TGTGCCAGCAGCGTAGCCCCGGGACTAGCGGGGAAAGCCGGGGAGCTGTTTTTT. The entire variable domain, with the rest obtained from reference TRBV9 and TRBJ2-2, is as follows: DSGVTQTPKHLITATGQRVTLRCSPRSGDLSVYWYQQSLDQGLQFLIQYYNGEERAKGNILERFSAQQFPDLHSELNLSSLELGDSALYFCASSVAPGLAGKAGELFFGEGSRLTVL.

The sample holds many counts of this clonotype. CDR3 residues: CASSLGTGTGFSDYGYTF. The CDR3 nucleotides are TGTGCCAGCAGCTTAGGGACCGGGACAGGGTTTTCCGACTATGGCTACACCTTC. The chain has TRBV13 and TRBJ1-2; 9 positions match TRBD1. Germline CDR1 is PRHDT and CDR2 is FYEKMQ (reference sequence). This CDR3 has 18 residues. The J segment lost 3 bases and the V segment lost 0 bases, leaving 11 bases of the junction unmatched. Combining the CDR3 with reference TRBV13 and TRBJ1-2 gives the whole variable domain AAGVIQSPRHLIKEKRETATLKCYPIPRHDTVYWYQQGPGQDPQFLISFYEKMQSDKGSIPDRFSAQQFSDYHSELNMSSLELGDSALYFCASSLGTGTGFSDYGYTFGSGTRLTVV.

Only a few counts were recorded for this clonotype. The V call is TRBV10-3, the J call TRBJ2-7; TRBD2 agrees at 7 bases. The length of the CDR3 is 16 residues. V lost 4 bases and J lost 5; bases outside the gene matches: 14. Germline values: CDR1 ENHRY, CDR2 SYGVKD. CDR3 protein: CAISGPGSGKGNEQYF. The CDR3 coding sequence is TGTGCCATCAGTGGACCGGGAAGCGGGAAAGGGAACGAGCAGTACTTC.

In its sample, this clonotype was seen a few times. The chain couples TRBV12-3 or TRBV12-4 to TRBJ2-5, with D possibly matching TRBD1 (5 bases). This CDR3 contains 15 residues. V lost 3 bases and J 5 bases, leaving 16 bases between the germline ends. As DNA, the CDR3 is TGTGCCAGCAGTTTTGAGGACACCCTACCGGAGACCCAGTACTTC. Translated, it gives CASSFEDTLPETQYF.

This clonotype appeared many times. This chain uses TRBV5-1 with TRBJ2-1; 7 nucleotides agree with TRBD2. The length of the CDR3 is 18 residues. V dropped 1 base and J dropped 2; count of bases not matched to a gene: 12. From germline, CDR1 is SGHRS and CDR2 YFSETQ. In nucleotides, the CDR3 is TGCGCCAGCAGCTTGACGGTATTTTCTAGCGGCCCCTACAATGAGCAGTTCTTC. This sequence encodes CASSLTVFSSGPYNEQFF. The whole variable domain, remainder taken from reference TRBV5-1 and TRBJ2-1, is KAGVTQTPRYLIKTRGQQVTLSCSPISGHRSVSWYQQTPGQGLQFLFEYFSETQRNKGNFPGRFSGRQFSNSRSEMNVSTLELGDSALYLCASSLTVFSSGPYNEQFFGPGTRLTVL.

Note on this clonotype: This could be a read error, since a much larger clone is one nucleotide away. CDR3 sequence reads: CASRVGLSTDTQYF. CDR3 DNA sequence: TGTGCCAGCCGTGTTGGATTGAGCACAGATACGCAGTATTTT. The gene calls are TRBV2 and TRBJ2-3, with unresolved D. CDR1 SNHLY and CDR2 FYNNEI come from the germline V gene. Trimming removed 8 bases at V and 0 bases at J, with 12 bases between. The CDR3 is made up of 14 amino acids.

This clonotype was observed many times. J is TRBJ2-2 and V is TRBV3-1; perhaps TRBD1 as D (5 bases). In germline, CDR1 is LGHDT, CDR2 YNNKEL (reference sequence). This CDR3 has 15 amino acids. The ends were cut back, 4 bases at V and 0 bases at J, with 9 bases in the middle. For the CDR3, the DNA is TGTGCCAGCAGCCCACAGGTTCCGAACACCGGGGAGCTGTTTTTT. Protein: CASSPQVPNTGELFF. Full variable domain (missing parts from reference TRBV3-1 and TRBJ2-2): DTAVSQTPKYLVTQMGNDKSIKCEQNLGHDTMYWYKQDSKKFLKIMFSYNNKELIINETVPNRFSPKSPDKAHLNLHINSLELGDSAVYFCASSPQVPNTGELFFGEGSRLTVL.

This clonotype was detected many times. The chain joins TRBV12-3 or TRBV12-4 to TRBJ2-5, with no clear D. The V and J ends lost 5 bases and 1 base respectively, with 2 bases between them. The length of the CDR3 is 11 residues. The CDR3, as DNA: TGTGCCAGCAGTATCCAAGAGACCCAGTACTTC. Translated, it gives CASSIQETQYF.

This sequence joins TRBV18 and TRBJ2-3, with TRBD1 matching 12 bases. V shed 6 bases, J shed 3 bases, and the junction held 10 bases outside the gene matches. This CDR3 spans 17 amino acids. CDR1 and CDR2 (germline): KGHSH, LQKENI. In nucleotides, the CDR3 is TGTGCCAGCTCCCGGGACAGGGGGCCTCCTCGTACAGATACGCAGTATTTT. Translated: CASSRDRGPPRTDTQYF.

This CDR3 reads CASSSRDRGFFNEQFF. CDR3 sequence (DNA): TGCGCCAGCAGCAGCCGCGACAGGGGGTTTTTCAATGAGCAGTTCTTC. The chain has TRBV5-1 and TRBJ2-1; the match to TRBD1 covers 9 bases. The CDR3 runs 16 residues. CDR1 is SGHRS, CDR2 YFSETQ, per germline. J gave up 6 bases and V 4 bases, and 11 bases lay outside the gene matches.

This clonotype has at least ten counts. The rearrangement links TRBV19 to TRBJ2-2, with D maybe TRBD1 (6 bases). Germline-derived CDR1 and CDR2 are LNHDA and SQIVND (reference sequence). Between the trimmed V and J ends, which lost 4 bases and 3 bases, there was a span of 15 bases. This CDR3 is 16 amino acids long. CDR3 coding DNA: TGTGCCAGTAGTACCGGACAGCGGCGGCACACCGGGGAGCTGTTTTTT. Translating gives CASSTGQRRHTGELFF.

This clonotype has more than one count but fewer than ten. The rearrangement joins TRBV5-6 to TRBJ2-1; 9 nucleotides line up with TRBD1. The CDR3 consists of 17 residues. Germline-derived CDR1 and CDR2 are SGHDT and YYEEEE. V trimming: 2 bases; J trimming: 3 bases; junction bases outside the gene matches: 9. The CDR3 region is CASSFLTGQGYYNEQFF. The CDR3 DNA is TGTGCCAGCAGCTTTCTCACGGGACAGGGTTACTACAATGAGCAGTTCTTC.

This clonotype was seen repeatedly, ten times or more. The J gene is TRBJ1-5, the V gene TRBV3-1; TRBD1 agrees at 7 bases. The CDR3 runs 16 residues. Germline values: CDR1 LGHDT, CDR2 YNNKEL (reference sequence). The junction had 3 bases not matched to a gene; V was cut back by 1 base and J by 0 bases. This CDR3 reads CASSQGRGLSNQPQHF. In nucleotides, the CDR3 is TGTGCCAGCAGCCAAGGGAGGGGGCTTAGCAATCAGCCCCAGCATTTT.

Notes on this clonotype: It may be a read error: a sequence one base away is much more abundant. V and J are TRBV29-1 and TRBJ2-6, with D perhaps matching TRBD1 (6 bases). Germline V gene sequence: CDR1 SQVTM, CDR2 ANQGSEA. The CDR3 is 16 residues long. The CDR3: CSVLQGIGSGASVLTF. DNA for the CDR3: TGCAGCGTTTTACAGGGAATAGGGTCTGGGGCCAGCGTCCTGACTTTC.

The sample holds many counts of this clonotype. As DNA, the CDR3 is TGTGCCAGCAGCCTATGGGACAGTGAAGCTTTCTTT. It is translated as CASSLWDSEAFF. The chain has TRBV7-2 and TRBJ1-1; 7 bases fit TRBD1. Germline V lookup: CDR1 SGHTA, CDR2 FQGNSA. Losses at the gene ends were 5 bases for V and 7 bases for J; bases not matched to a gene: 4. The CDR3 extends over 12 amino acids.

Concerning this clonotype: Just one base apart from a much larger clone, this may be a read error. The CDR3 nucleotides read TGTGCCAGCAGTTCTTCAGGGCTTGCCGGGGAGCTGTTTTTT. Protein sequence: CASSSSGLAGELFF. This chain uses TRBV12-3 or TRBV12-4 with TRBJ2-2, with D maybe TRBD1 (5 bases). V shed 4 bases and J shed 6 bases, with 12 bases lying between them. The CDR3 has 14 amino acids.

In its sample, this clonotype was seen many times. The chain uses TRBV20-1 and TRBJ1-5, with 8 bases lining up with TRBD1. CDR1 is DFQATT, CDR2 SNEGSKA, per germline (reference sequence). This CDR3 has 17 amino acids. The V gene end was trimmed by 4 bases and the J gene end by 0 bases; junction bases not matched to a gene: 11. CDR3: CSAIEAGGLYSNQPQHF. Here the CDR3 DNA reads TGCAGTGCTATTGAGGCAGGGGGCTTGTATAGCAATCAGCCCCAGCATTTT.

This clonotype has a count of ten or more. A much larger clonotype is one base distant, so this may be a read error. The V call is TRBV7-8, the J call TRBJ2-3, with 8 positions matching TRBD1. Germline V CDR1 and CDR2: SGHVS, FQNEAQ. The CDR3 has 13 residues. CDR3 DNA: TGTGTCAGCGGCAGGGGGCAGGGGAATACGCAGTATTTT. Translation gives CVSGRGQGNTQYF. The full variable domain, with the rest looked up from reference TRBV7-8 and TRBJ2-3, is GAGVSQSPRYKVAKRGQDVALRCDPISGHVSLFWYQQALGQGPEFLTYFQNEAQLDKSGLPSDRFFAERPEGSVSTLKIQRTQQEDSAVYLCVSGRGQGNTQYFGPGTRLTVL.

This clonotype showed up just a few times. The rearrangement links TRBV27 to TRBJ2-7; no clear D gene. Germline values: CDR1 MNHEY, CDR2 SMNVEV (reference sequence). The CDR3 length is 15 residues. V lost 6 bases to trimming and J lost 0 bases, with 15 bases between them. DNA for the CDR3: TGTGCCAGCAGGACCGGGTCCGGAGACTCCTACGAGCAGTACTTC. It encodes CASRTGSGDSYEQYF.

This clonotype was seen a handful of times. The chain uses TRBV12-3 or TRBV12-4 and TRBJ2-1; TRBD1 or TRBD2 may be the D gene (6 bases each). Trimming took off 6 bases at V and 4 bases at J, with 16 bases between the two ends. The CDR3 extends over 15 amino acids. DNA for the CDR3: TGTGCCAGCAGGCCCACAGGGACTCGATACAATGAGCAGTTCTTC. Translated: CASRPTGTRYNEQFF.

The chain has TRBV7-3 and TRBJ2-2; 10 positions agree with TRBD2. With V trimmed by 4 bases and J by 0 bases, 5 bases remained unmatched. Germline loops: CDR1 SGHTA, CDR2 FQGTGA. CDR3 size: 17 residues. The CDR3 DNA reads as TGTGCCAGCAGCTCCCTACTAGCGGGGTCGAACACCGGGGAGCTGTTTTTT. It codes for CASSSLLAGSNTGELFF. Drawing the rest from reference TRBV7-3 and TRBJ2-2, the complete variable domain is GAGVSQTPSNKVTEKGKYVELRCDPISGHTALYWYRQSLGQGPEFLIYFQGTGAADDSGLPNDRFFAVRPEGSVSTLKIQRTERGDSAVYLCASSSLLAGSNTGELFFGEGSRLTVL.

V usage is TRBV14 and J usage is TRBJ1-1; 7 nucleotides align to TRBD1. Germline CDR1 SGHDN, CDR2 FVKESK. This CDR3 has 16 amino acids. With 1 base clipped from V and 3 bases from J, the junction kept 8 bases outside the gene matches. Written as DNA, the CDR3 is TGTGCCAGCAGCCAAGCACAGGGGAAAGGCGACACTGAAGCTTTCTTT. It is translated as CASSQAQGKGDTEAFF.

The chain recombines TRBV7-2 with TRBJ2-7; the D gene is possibly TRBD1 (5 bases). CDR3 length: 13 residues. Germline V gene data show CDR1 as SGHTA and CDR2 as FQGNSA. Trimming shortened V by 5 bases and J by 7 bases, and 15 bases separated the two germline ends. This chain's CDR3 is CASSLTRVEEQYF. In DNA form, the CDR3 reads TGTGCCAGCAGCCTGACCAGGGTTGAAGAGCAGTACTTC.

This clonotype appeared many times. The V gene is TRBV10-3, the J gene TRBJ2-7; 12 bases fit TRBD1. Germline loops: CDR1 ENHRY, CDR2 SYGVKD. V dropped 4 bases and J dropped 5; count of bases not matched to a gene: 12. The CDR3 sequence is 17 residues long. The CDR3, as DNA: TGTGCCATCAGTGGGAGGGGCTCGGGACAGGGGGCTCACGAGCAGTACTTC. It encodes CAISGRGSGQGAHEQYF.

This clonotype was seen repeatedly, ten times or more. The rearrangement joins TRBV4-3 to TRBJ2-6, with 10 bases fitting TRBD2. Germline CDR1 reads LGHNA; CDR2 reads YSLEER. CDR3 length: 18 amino acids. Unmatched junction bases numbered 5, after V lost 1 base and J lost 2 bases. The chain's CDR3 is CASSQVPSGSAGANVLTF. The CDR3 DNA follows: TGCGCCAGCAGCCAAGTCCCTAGCGGGAGTGCTGGGGCCAACGTCCTGACTTTC.

This clonotype was seen repeatedly, ten times or more. This sequence joins TRBV6-2 or TRBV6-3 and TRBJ2-2; D gene ambiguous. Deletions cut 4 bases from V and 0 bases from J, with 6 bases between. Germline V CDR1 and CDR2: MNHEY, SVGEGT. This CDR3 is built from 14 residues. CDR3 in DNA: TGTGCCAGCAGTTGGGGTGCGAACACCGGGGAGCTGTTTTTT. Residues: CASSWGANTGELFF.

This clonotype was counted many times. This chain links TRBV5-1 with TRBJ1-1; D not resolved. The CDR3 spans 15 residues. Germline loops: CDR1 SGHRS, CDR2 YFSETQ. Trimming took off 0 bases at V and 1 base at J, with 10 bases between the two ends. In DNA form, the CDR3 reads TGCGCCAGCAGCTTGGGACGCCTACAGAACACTGAAGCTTTCTTT. This translates into CASSLGRLQNTEAFF.

Many counts were recorded for this clonotype. This chain uses TRBV9 with TRBJ2-1; D possibly matches TRBD1 or TRBD2 (6 bases each). V lost 2 bases, J lost 5 bases, and 14 bases lay in between. Germline values: CDR1 SGDLS, CDR2 YYNGEE. CDR3 length equals 15 residues. CDR3 sequence reads: CASSVGGRSNNEQFF. The CDR3 DNA follows: TGTGCCAGCAGCGTGGGGGGCAGGTCCAACAATGAGCAGTTCTTC. The full variable domain, with the rest looked up from reference TRBV9 and TRBJ2-1, is DSGVTQTPKHLITATGQRVTLRCSPRSGDLSVYWYQQSLDQGLQFLIQYYNGEERAKGNILERFSAQQFPDLHSELNLSSLELGDSALYFCASSVGGRSNNEQFFGPGTRLTVL.